The sequence of this TCR beta chain was determined in a study of T cells in Graves' hyperthyroidism and ophthalmopathy. From RNA transcripts, TCR beta CDR3 regions were amplified. RT-PCR in the first round (using the HTBI primer set) targeted the TCR CDR3. TCRdb re-called the multiplex PCR reads with MiXCR, one entry per CDR3 protein. The sample has 400,000 to 600,000 distinct CDR3 sequences, 20% to 25% seen once. Trimming removed 6 bases from V and 3 bases from J, with 17 bases in between. CDR1 SNHLY and CDR2 FYNNEI come from the germline V gene. This CDR3 spans 15 amino acids. This clonotype was observed many times. When ophthalmopathy did not progress within 18 months, Graves' hyperthyroidism was considered stable.

The chain has TRBV2 and TRBJ1-2, with D perhaps TRBD1 (6 bases). This TCR was sampled from a man between 18 and 35 years old with Graves' hyperthyroidism. The material sequenced was blood. The CDR3 here is CASSQGRGAHYGYTF. DNA for the CDR3: TGTGCCAGCAGCCAAGGACGGGGGGCCCACTATGGCTACACCTTC.